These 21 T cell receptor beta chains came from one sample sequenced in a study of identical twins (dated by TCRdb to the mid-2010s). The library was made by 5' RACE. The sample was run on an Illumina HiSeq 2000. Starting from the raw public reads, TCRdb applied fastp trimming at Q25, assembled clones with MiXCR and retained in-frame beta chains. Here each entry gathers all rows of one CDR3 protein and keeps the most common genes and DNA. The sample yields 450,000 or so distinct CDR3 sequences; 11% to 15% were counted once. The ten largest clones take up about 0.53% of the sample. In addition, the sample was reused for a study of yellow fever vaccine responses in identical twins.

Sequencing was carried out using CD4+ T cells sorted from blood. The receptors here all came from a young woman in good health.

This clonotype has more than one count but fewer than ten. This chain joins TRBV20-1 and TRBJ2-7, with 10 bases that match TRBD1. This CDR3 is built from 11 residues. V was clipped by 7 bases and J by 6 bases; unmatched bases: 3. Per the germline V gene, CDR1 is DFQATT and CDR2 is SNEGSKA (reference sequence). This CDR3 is CSETGGGEQYF. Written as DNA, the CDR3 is TGCAGTGAGACAGGGGGCGGCGAGCAGTACTTC.

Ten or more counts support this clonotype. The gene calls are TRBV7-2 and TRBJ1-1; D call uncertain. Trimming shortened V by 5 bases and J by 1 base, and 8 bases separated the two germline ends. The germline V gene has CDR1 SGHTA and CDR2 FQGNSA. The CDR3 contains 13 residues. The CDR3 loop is CASSPPGNTEAFF. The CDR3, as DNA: TGTGCCAGCAGCCCCCCAGGGAACACTGAAGCTTTCTTT.

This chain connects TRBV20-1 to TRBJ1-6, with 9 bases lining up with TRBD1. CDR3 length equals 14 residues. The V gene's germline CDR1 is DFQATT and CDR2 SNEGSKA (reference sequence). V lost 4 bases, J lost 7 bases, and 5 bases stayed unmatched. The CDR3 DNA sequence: TGCAGTGCTACGGGACAGGGAAACAATTCACCCCTCCACTTT. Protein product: CSATGQGNNSPLHF.

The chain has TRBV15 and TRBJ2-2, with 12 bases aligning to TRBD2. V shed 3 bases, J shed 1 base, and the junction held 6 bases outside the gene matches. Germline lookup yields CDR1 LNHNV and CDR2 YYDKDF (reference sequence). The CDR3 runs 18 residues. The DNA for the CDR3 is TGTGCCACCAGCAGTCCTAGCGGGAGGGCCGGGAACACCGGGGAGCTGTTTTTT. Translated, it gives CATSSPSGRAGNTGELFF.

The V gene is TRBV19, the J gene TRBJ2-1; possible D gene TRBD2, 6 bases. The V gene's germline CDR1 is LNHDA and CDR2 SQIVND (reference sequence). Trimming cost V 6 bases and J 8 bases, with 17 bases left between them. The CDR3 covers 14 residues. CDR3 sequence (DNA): TGTGCCAGTAGCCTTAGCGGTTGGGGCGATGAGCAGTTCTTC. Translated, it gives CASSLSGWGDEQFF.

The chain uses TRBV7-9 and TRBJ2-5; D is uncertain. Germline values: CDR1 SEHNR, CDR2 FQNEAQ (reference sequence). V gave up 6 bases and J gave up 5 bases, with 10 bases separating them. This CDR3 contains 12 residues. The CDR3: CASSQNRETQYF. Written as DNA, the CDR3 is TGTGCCAGCAGTCAGAATCGGGAGACCCAGTACTTC.

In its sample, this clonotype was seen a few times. The CDR3 DNA follows: TGTGCCAGCAGCTCACGTCCCGTATCCTGGACTAGTCGAACCGGGGAGCTGTTTTTT. This codes for CASSSRPVSWTSRTGELFF. V gene TRBV11-2 combines with J gene TRBJ2-2, with 7 positions matching TRBD2. Per germline, CDR1 SGHAT and CDR2 FQNNGV. The junction had 19 bases not matched to a gene; V was cut back by 4 bases and J by 5 bases. The CDR3 length is 19 residues.

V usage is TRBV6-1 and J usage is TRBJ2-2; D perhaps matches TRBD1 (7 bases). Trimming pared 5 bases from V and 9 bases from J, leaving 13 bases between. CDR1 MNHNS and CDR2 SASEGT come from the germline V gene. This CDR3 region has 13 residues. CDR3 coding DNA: TGTGCCAGCAGTCCCAGGGGGGTAAGGGAGCTGTTTTTT. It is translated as CASSPRGVRELFF.

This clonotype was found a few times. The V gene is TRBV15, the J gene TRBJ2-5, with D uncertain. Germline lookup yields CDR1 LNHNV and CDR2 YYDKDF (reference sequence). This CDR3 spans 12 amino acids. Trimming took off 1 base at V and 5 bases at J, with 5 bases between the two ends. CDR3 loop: CATSRGGETQYF. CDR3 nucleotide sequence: TGTGCCACCAGCAGAGGTGGGGAGACCCAGTACTTC.

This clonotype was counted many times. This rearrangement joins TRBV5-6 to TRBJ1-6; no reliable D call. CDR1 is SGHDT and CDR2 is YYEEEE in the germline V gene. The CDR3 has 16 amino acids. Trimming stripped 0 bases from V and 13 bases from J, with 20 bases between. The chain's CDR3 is CASSLDSGQRRGPLHF. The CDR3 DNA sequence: TGTGCCAGCAGCTTGGACTCCGGGCAACGTCGCGGCCCCCTCCACTTT.

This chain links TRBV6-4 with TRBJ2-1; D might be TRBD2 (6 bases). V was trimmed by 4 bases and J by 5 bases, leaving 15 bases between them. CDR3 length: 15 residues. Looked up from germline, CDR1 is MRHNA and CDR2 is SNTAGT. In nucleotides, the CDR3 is TGTGCCAGCAGTGTGTCGGCGGGGCGGAACAATGAGCAGTTCTTC. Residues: CASSVSAGRNNEQFF.

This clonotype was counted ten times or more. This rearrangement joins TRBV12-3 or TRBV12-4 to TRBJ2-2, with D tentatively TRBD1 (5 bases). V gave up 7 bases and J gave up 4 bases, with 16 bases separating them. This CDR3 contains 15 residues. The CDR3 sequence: CASNLPPGLTGELFF. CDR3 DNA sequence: TGTGCCAGCAATCTGCCACCAGGGCTCACCGGGGAGCTGTTTTTT.

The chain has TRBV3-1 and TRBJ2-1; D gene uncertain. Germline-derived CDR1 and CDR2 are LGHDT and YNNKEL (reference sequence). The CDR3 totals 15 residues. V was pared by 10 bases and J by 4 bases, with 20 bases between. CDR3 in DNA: TGTGCCATCCAGCCCCTCGGACCTCGTTACAATGAGCAGTTCTTC. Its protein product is CAIQPLGPRYNEQFF.

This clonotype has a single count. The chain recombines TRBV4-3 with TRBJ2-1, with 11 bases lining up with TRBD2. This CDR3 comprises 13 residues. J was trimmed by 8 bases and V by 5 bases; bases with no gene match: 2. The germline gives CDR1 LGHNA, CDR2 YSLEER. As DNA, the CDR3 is TGCGCCAGCAGCGTACTAGCGGGAGATGAGCAGTTCTTC. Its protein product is CASSVLAGDEQFF.

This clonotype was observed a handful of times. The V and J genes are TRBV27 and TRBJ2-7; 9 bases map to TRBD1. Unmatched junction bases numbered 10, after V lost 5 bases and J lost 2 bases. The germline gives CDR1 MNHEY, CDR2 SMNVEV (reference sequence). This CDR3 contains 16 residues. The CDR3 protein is CASSPIGQGRPYEQYF. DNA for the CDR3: TGTGCCAGCAGTCCCATCGGACAGGGGAGGCCCTACGAGCAGTACTTC.

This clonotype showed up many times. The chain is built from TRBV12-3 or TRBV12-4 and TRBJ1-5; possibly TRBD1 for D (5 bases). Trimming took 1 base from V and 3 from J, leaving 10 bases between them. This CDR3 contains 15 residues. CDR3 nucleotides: TGTGCCAGCAGTTTAGGACAGTCGAACAATCAGCCCCAGCATTTT. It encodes CASSLGQSNNQPQHF.

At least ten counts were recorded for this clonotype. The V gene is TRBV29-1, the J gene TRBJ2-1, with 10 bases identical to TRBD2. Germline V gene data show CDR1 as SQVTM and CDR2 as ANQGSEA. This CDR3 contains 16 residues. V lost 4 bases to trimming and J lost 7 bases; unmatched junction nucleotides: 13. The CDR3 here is CSVVPSGGAPGNEQFF. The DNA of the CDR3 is TGCAGCGTTGTCCCCAGCGGGGGGGCCCCCGGTAATGAGCAGTTCTTC.

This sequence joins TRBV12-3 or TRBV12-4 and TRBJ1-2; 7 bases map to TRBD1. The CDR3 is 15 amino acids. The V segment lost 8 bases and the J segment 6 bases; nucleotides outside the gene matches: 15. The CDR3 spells CASGKGGDRKNGYTF. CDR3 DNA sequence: TGTGCCAGCGGCAAGGGGGGGGACAGAAAGAATGGCTACACCTTC.

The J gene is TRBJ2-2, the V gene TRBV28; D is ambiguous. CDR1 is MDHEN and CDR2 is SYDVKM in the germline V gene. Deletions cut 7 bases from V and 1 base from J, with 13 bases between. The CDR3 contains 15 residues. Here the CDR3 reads CASTRAGVNTGELFF. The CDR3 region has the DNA TGTGCCAGCACAAGGGCTGGGGTGAACACCGGGGAGCTGTTTTTT.

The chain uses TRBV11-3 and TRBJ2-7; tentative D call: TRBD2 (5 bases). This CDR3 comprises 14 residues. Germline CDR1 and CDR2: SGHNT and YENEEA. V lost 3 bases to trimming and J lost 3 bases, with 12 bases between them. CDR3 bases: TGTGCCAGCAGCTTTCGGACTGGATTCTACGAGCAGTACTTC. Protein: CASSFRTGFYEQYF.

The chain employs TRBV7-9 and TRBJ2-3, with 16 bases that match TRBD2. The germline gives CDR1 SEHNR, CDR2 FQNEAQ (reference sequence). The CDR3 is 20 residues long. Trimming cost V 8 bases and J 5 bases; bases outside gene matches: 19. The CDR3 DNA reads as TGTGCCAGCGCGATTTTGGGACCGATGGGACTAGCGGGAGGGCAAGATACGCAGTATTTT. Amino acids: CASAILGPMGLAGGQDTQYF.